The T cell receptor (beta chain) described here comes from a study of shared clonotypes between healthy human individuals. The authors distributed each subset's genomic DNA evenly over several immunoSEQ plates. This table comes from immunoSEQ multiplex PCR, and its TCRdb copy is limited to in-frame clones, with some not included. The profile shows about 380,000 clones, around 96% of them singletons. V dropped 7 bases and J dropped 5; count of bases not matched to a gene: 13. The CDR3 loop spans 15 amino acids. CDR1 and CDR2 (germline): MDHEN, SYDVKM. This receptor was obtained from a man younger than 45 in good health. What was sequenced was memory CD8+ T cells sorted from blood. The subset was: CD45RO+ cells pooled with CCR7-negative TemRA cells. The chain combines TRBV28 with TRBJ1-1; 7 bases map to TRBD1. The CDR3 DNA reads TGTGCCAGCATTTCCCCCCTAACAGGGGATACTGAAGCTTTCTTT. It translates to CASISPLTGDTEAFF. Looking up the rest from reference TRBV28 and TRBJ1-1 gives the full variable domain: DVKVTQSSRYLVKRTGEKVFLECVQDMDHENMFWYRQDPGLGLRLIYFSYDVKMKEKGDIPEGYSVSREKKERFSLILESASTNQTSMYLCASISPLTGDTEAFFGQGTRLTVV.